These 13 T cell receptor beta chains share one sample of origin, sequenced in a study of T cells after yellow fever vaccination. One entry per CDR3 protein results from TCRdb running MiXCR on the 5' RACE reads. The profile covers over 85,000 distinct CDR3 sequences, with 7.5% to 10% appearing a single time and roughly 15% taken by the ten largest. The starting material was CD8+ T cells not binding an NS4B(214-222) dextramer, sorted from PBMCs, obtained more than 13 days after the first yellow fever vaccination. These TCRs come from a man younger than 35 who received the YFV17D yellow fever vaccine.

The chain carries TRBV7-8 and TRBJ1-2; 7 bases align to TRBD1. Per germline, CDR1 SGHVS and CDR2 FQNEAQ. The CDR3 extends over 14 amino acids. V lost 5 bases to trimming and J lost 2 bases; unmatched junction nucleotides: 5. CDR3 bases: TGTGCCAGCAGCAAAGGGACAGAGAACTATGGCTACACCTTC. Translated, it gives CASSKGTENYGYTF.

The sample holds a few counts of this clonotype. The chain is built from TRBV7-9 and TRBJ2-5, with 8 bases aligning to TRBD2. The CDR3 has 17 residues. Germline V gene data show CDR1 as SEHNR and CDR2 as FQNEAQ (reference sequence). The ends lost 5 bases at V and 1 base at J; junction bases unmatched: 12. The CDR3 protein is CASSHQGLGGAQETQYF. For the CDR3, the DNA is TGTGCCAGCAGCCATCAGGGACTAGGCGGGGCCCAAGAGACCCAGTACTTC.

This clonotype was observed a few times. The J gene is TRBJ1-2, the V gene TRBV20-1, with a possible D match to TRBD1 (5 bases). The germline CDR1 and CDR2 sequences are DFQATT and SNEGSKA (reference sequence). The CDR3 runs 11 residues. V lost 3 bases and J 10 bases, leaving 12 bases between the germline ends. CDR3: CSARSSGTYTF. The CDR3 region has the DNA TGCAGTGCTAGGAGCAGCGGGACCTACACCTTC.

This clonotype has a handful of counts. The chain joins TRBV12-5 to TRBJ2-7; D is ambiguous. CDR3 length equals 15 residues. Trimming cost V 1 base and J 4 bases, with 14 bases left between them. CDR1 LGHNT and CDR2 FRNRAP come from the germline V gene. The CDR3 DNA is TGTGCTAGTGGTTTGGCCCCGTTGCCCGGGTACGAGCAGTACTTC. Its translation: CASGLAPLPGYEQYF.

This clonotype has just a few counts. The genes are TRBV7-2 and TRBJ2-2; 7 bases are a match to TRBD2. CDR3 length: 15 residues. Trimming at V came to 2 bases and at J to 7 bases, leaving 7 bases not matched to a gene. Germline V gene lookup returns CDR1 SGHTA and CDR2 FQGNSA. CDR3 region: CASSLNAGVGGELFF. The CDR3, as DNA: TGTGCCAGCAGCTTAAATGCGGGGGTGGGCGGGGAGCTGTTTTTT.

This clonotype has just a few counts. V is TRBV9 and J is TRBJ2-7; D gene ambiguous. V was shortened by 3 bases and J by 4 bases, with 8 bases between the two germline ends. This CDR3 spans 12 amino acids. From germline, CDR1 is SGDLS and CDR2 YYNGEE. The CDR3 bases are TGTGCCAGCAGCGGAACCAGTTACGAGCAGTACTTC. It translates to CASSGTSYEQYF.

In this sample, this clonotype turned up a few times. This rearrangement joins TRBV7-9 to TRBJ2-7; perhaps TRBD1 as D (6 bases). The V end lost 1 base, the J end lost 6 bases, and 7 bases lay between the germline ends. In germline, CDR1 is SEHNR, CDR2 FQNEAQ (reference sequence). The CDR3 covers 12 residues. In DNA form, the CDR3 reads TGTGCCAGCAGCTTAGGGACAGCCGAGCAGTACGTC. It encodes CASSLGTAEQYV.

The chain links TRBV4-1 to TRBJ2-1; possibly TRBD2 for D (6 bases). The V end was cut by 4 bases, the J end by 8 bases, with 9 bases between. This CDR3 contains 12 residues. The germline gives CDR1 MGHRA, CDR2 YSYEKL. The CDR3 loop reads CASSPGVDEQFF. The CDR3 bases are TGCGCCAGCAGCCCGGGGGTAGATGAGCAGTTCTTC.

The chain employs TRBV7-2 and TRBJ2-7, with 7 bases identical to TRBD1. Germline V lookup: CDR1 SGHTA, CDR2 FQGNSA. This CDR3 has 12 amino acids. With V trimmed by 4 bases and J by 6 bases, 3 bases remained unmatched. The CDR3: CASSWDSREQYV. Here the CDR3 DNA reads TGTGCCAGCAGCTGGGACAGTCGCGAGCAGTACGTC.

This clonotype appeared many times. CDR3 DNA sequence: TGTGCCAGCAGTTTAGGACCAGGCACTGAAGCTTTCTTT. It specifies CASSLGPGTEAFF. The V and J genes are TRBV12-3 or TRBV12-4 and TRBJ1-1; no firm D call. The CDR3 contains 13 residues. Trimming cost V 1 base and J 4 bases, with 7 bases left between them.

This clonotype occurred a few times. The V call is TRBV6-2 or TRBV6-3, the J call TRBJ2-3; the D is unclear. V was clipped by 0 bases and J by 3 bases, with 16 bases between them. This CDR3 is 17 amino acids long. Germline CDR1 is MNHEY and CDR2 is SVGEGT. The CDR3 DNA reads TGTGCCAGCAGTTACTCGATCGTCGCTTATGGGACAGATACGCAGTATTTT. Translated: CASSYSIVAYGTDTQYF.

This clonotype was observed a few times. V gene TRBV4-3 combines with J gene TRBJ2-7; 9 nucleotides match TRBD1. Germline V gives CDR1 LGHNA, CDR2 YSLEER. The junction had 7 bases not matched to a gene; V was cut back by 4 bases and J by 3 bases. The length of the CDR3 is 15 residues. CDR3 sequence reads: CASSPSGTGHYEQYF. In nucleotides, the CDR3 is TGCGCCAGCAGCCCCTCCGGGACAGGGCACTACGAGCAGTACTTC.

This clonotype was counted many times. The chain uses TRBV2 and TRBJ2-5; no firm D call. Looked up from germline, CDR1 is SNHLY and CDR2 is FYNNEI. V lost 7 bases and J 2 bases, leaving 17 bases between the germline ends. The CDR3 has 15 residues. The CDR3 bases are TGTGCCAGCACCCCTAGGACCGAGCTACAAGAGACCCAGTACTTC. Protein sequence: CASTPRTELQETQYF. Complete variable domain (other parts from reference TRBV2 and TRBJ2-5): EPEVTQTPSHQVTQMGQEVILRCVPISNHLYFYWYRQILGQKVEFLVSFYNNEISEKSEIFDDQFSVERPDGSNFTLKIRSTKLEDSAMYFCASTPRTELQETQYFGPGTRLLVL.